This T cell receptor beta chain was captured in a study of blood T cell repertoires in COVID-19. In the original processing: Estimates of nucleated cell counts were drawn from the amplification of reference gene primers. Produced via immunoSEQ multiplex PCR; TCRdb's table is partial and in-frame only. The V and J calls and clone size were taken over from that table, and D and trimming were inferred from the DNA. The table shows tens of thousands of clones, with 86% occurring only once. CDR1 and CDR2 from the germline V gene are SGHRS and YFSETQ. With 0 bases clipped from V and 0 bases from J, the junction kept 12 bases outside the gene matches. The CDR3 runs to 18 residues.

The chain employs TRBV5-1 and TRBJ2-7; TRBD1 agrees at 7 bases. The clonotype originates from a man aged 70 or older with active or convalescent COVID-19. Sequencing used peripheral blood. The CDR3 DNA reads TGCGCCAGCAGCTTGGTTATTGGGACAGATATAATCTCCTACGAGCAGTACTTC. Translation: CASSLVIGTDIISYEQYF.